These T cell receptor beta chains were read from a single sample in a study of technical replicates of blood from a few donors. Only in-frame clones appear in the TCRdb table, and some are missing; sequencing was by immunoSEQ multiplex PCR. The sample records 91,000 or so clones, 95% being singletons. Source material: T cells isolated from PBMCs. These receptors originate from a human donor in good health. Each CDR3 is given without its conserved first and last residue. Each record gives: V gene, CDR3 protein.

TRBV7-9 ASSLQGNREKLF
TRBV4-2 ASSSLSSPGQGAETQY
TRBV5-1 ASSLVAGGFQLFQETQY
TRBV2 ASSEARTVSYGYT
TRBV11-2 ASRRIQGEAF
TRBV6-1 ASSVQGYMNTEAF
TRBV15 ATSILAGGATDTQY
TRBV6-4 ASRRQANTEAF
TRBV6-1 ASSPLTGGGELF
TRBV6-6 ASSYSGQDNYGYT
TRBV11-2 ASGTSGRYNEQF
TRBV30 AWSRNQETQY
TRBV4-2 ASSPPMGARNTEAF
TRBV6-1 ASNTGRYQETQY
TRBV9 ASSELHQGARQPQH
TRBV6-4 ASSPPPDRDGEKLF
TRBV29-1 SVDEGKGMNTEAF
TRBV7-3 ASSLKVSSGGSYNEQF
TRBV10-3 ATLPGESTNEQF
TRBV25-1 ASTIDEQY
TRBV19 ASSVVGGASYEQY
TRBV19 ASSQLQEPQPQH
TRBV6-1 ASSPWGGNTGELF
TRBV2 ASSEGTRLYYNEQF
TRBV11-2 ASSFDNSYEQY
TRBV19 ASSIERAGVGEQF
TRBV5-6 ASSFVRGMTEAF
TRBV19 ASSIRAGEGQPQH
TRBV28 ASSSSTVAGVYEQY
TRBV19 ASSIAGTGDYEQY
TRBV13 ASSFAASTSGANVLT
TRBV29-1 SGGSVKTGELF
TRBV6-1 ASSEASGGLFYNEQF
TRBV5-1 ASSFSQGRHNEQF
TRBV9 ASSPAGNNQPQH
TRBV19 ASSTKDSFENQPQH
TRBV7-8 ASSAPGQIREQY
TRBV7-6 ASSPHLPGTSKDTQY
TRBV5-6 ASSLGLAGGNEQF
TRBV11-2 ASRATSGDLTDTQY
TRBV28 ASTPPRQNNQPQH
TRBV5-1 ASSQGQGFQETQY
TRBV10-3 AISEPTSGIAYEQY
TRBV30 AWRRSQNTEAF
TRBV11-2 ASRRPGQEPYEQY
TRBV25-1 ASSARGSTDTQY
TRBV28 ASSELKLAVWNTGELF
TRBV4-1 ASSQDFLAGQETQY
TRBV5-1 ASSSGLAGLGGDTQY
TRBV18 ASSPLNVPSDTQY
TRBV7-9 ASSQQDTYYGYT
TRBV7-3 ASSLNTGGPNEQF